This TCR beta chain was recorded in a study of cytomegalovirus exposure and HLA in healthy donors. PCR employed 60 Vbeta and 13 Jbeta primers. The method was immunoSEQ multiplex PCR; TCRdb's version includes in-frame clones alone and lacks a portion of them. The sample lists 130,000 or so clones; roughly 90% were seen once. Specimen: PBMCs. The clonotype originates from a woman in her forties in good health and CMV-seronegative.

The CDR3 DNA reads TGCAGCGTTGATCGGGACTTCGTCGACAATGAGCAGTTCTTC. Amino acid sequence: CSVDRDFVDNEQFF. The rearrangement links TRBV29-1 to TRBJ2-1, with TRBD2 as a possible D gene (6 bases). V was clipped by 3 bases and J by 5 bases, with 14 bases between them. CDR1 and CDR2 from the germline V gene are SQVTM and ANQGSEA. CDR3 length equals 14 residues.